This TCR beta chain was sequenced during a study of T cell changes during pregnancy in multiple sclerosis. Measured with immunoSEQ multiplex PCR; TCRdb has only the in-frame clones, and not every one. The top ten clones hold roughly 3% of a sample with more than 90,000 clones, around 92% of them seen once. Germline values: CDR1 MDHEN, CDR2 SYDVKM. The junction had 6 bases not matched to a gene; V was cut back by 2 bases and J by 0 bases. The CDR3 totals 17 residues. The chain uses TRBV28 and TRBJ2-4; 8 nucleotides agree with TRBD2. This receptor was taken from a female donor with multiple sclerosis, enrolled in a pregnancy study. The sequenced sample was peripheral blood, obtained in the second trimester of pregnancy. In DNA, the CDR3 is TGTGCCAGCAGTTTAACCAGCGGGAGTCTAGCCAAAAACATTCAGTACTTC. Translation gives CASSLTSGSLAKNIQYF.